The T cell receptor beta chain under discussion was sequenced for a study of cytomegalovirus exposure and HLA in healthy donors. The PCR had 60 Vbeta and 13 Jbeta primers. The protocol was immunoSEQ multiplex PCR, while the TCRdb copy is restricted to in-frame clones and leaves out a portion. This table has 74,000 or so clones, around 78% appearing once. This receptor was obtained from a male donor in good health and CMV-seropositive. Sequenced input: PBMCs.

CDR3 residues: CASSPGRRYGYTF. DNA of the CDR3: TGTGCCAGCAGCCCCGGCAGGCGCTATGGCTACACCTTC. V usage is TRBV7-8 and J usage is TRBJ1-2; D is unclear. Germline CDR1 reads SGHVS; CDR2 reads FQNEAQ. This CDR3 contains 13 residues. Trimming took off 5 bases at V and 4 bases at J, with 11 bases between the two ends.